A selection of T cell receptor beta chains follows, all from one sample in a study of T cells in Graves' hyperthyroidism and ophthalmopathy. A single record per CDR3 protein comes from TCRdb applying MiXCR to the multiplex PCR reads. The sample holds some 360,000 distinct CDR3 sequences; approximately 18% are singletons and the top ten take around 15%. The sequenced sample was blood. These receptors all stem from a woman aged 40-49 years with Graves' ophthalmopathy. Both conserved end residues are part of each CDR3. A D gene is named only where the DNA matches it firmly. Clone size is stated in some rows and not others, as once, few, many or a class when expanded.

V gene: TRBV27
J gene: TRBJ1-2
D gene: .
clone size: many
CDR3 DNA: TGTGCCACCTTATGGCCAGGCGACTATGGCTACACCTTC
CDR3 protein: CATLWPGDYGYTF

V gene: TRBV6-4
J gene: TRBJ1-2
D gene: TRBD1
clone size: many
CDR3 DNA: TGTGCCAGCAGCTCCGGGACAGGGGGTACCTTAGGTTATGGCTACACCTTC
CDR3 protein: CASSSGTGGTLGYGYTF

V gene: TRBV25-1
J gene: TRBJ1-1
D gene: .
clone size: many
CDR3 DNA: TGTGCCAGCAGTGAATTTTTCTGGCATGAAGAGAACACTGAAGCTTTCTTT
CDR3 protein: CASSEFFWHEENTEAFF

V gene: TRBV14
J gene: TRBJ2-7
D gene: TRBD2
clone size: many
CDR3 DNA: TGTGCCAGCAGCCAAGATCTTGGAGGACTAGCGGGAGCGAGCGAGCAGTACTTC
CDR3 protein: CASSQDLGGLAGASEQYF

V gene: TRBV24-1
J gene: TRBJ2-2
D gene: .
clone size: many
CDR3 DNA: TGTGCCACCAAGGACTTCACCGGGGAGCTGTTTTTT
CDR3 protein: CATKDFTGELFF

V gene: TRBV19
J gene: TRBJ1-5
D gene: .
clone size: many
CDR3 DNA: TGTGCCAGTAGTTCGACGCGAGGGGCGCCCCAGCATTTT
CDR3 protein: CASSSTRGAPQHF

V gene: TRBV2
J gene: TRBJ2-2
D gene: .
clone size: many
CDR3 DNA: TGTGCCAGCAGTACCGAAGTGCGGGGAGCGAACACCGGGGAGCTGTTTTTT
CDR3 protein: CASSTEVRGANTGELFF

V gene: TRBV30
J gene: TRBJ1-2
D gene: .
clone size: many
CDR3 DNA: TGTGCCTGGAGTTCCCTGGCCAGACCCTATCATGGCTACACCTTC
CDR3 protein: CAWSSLARPYHGYTF

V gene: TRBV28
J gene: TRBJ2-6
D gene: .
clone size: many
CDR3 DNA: TGTGCCAGCAAGACAGGTTCTAACGTCCTGACTTTC
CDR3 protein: CASKTGSNVLTF

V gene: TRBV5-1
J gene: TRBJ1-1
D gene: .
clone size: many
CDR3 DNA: TGCGCCAGCAGCTTGGAGGGGGGGAGTAGCGGAGCTTTCTTT
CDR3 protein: CASSLEGGSSGAFF

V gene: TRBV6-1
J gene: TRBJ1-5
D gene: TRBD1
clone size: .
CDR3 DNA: TGTGCCAGCAACCGGGACAGGGGTACCCAGCCCCAGCATTTT
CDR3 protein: CASNRDRGTQPQHF

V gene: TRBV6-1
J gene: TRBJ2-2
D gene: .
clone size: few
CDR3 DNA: TGTGCCAGCAGCTCCTACAGCGCGAACACCGGGGAGCTGTTTTTT
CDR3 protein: CASSSYSANTGELFF

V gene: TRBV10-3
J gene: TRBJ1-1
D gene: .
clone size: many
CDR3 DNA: TGTGCCATCAGTGGGACCGAAATGAACACTGAAGCTTTCTTT
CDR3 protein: CAISGTEMNTEAFF

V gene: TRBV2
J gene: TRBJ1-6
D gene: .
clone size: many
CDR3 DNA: TGTGCCAGCAGTGAGGACCCCGAACTTCCAGAGAGCTCCTATAATTCACCCCTCCACTTT
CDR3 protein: CASSEDPELPESSYNSPLHF